This T cell receptor (beta chain) was observed in a study of glioma-infiltrating T cells. Study information: Presurgical dexamethasone in glioma patients lasted six or fewer days.

Deletions cut 3 bases from V and 2 bases from J, with 17 bases between. CDR3 length: 16 residues. In the case of this clonotype: The antigen remains undetermined.

Points from the study as a whole: Tissue and blood shared very few CDR3 sequences. Gliomas, especially low-grade, showed above-expected tissue-blood divergence; non-neoplastic patients showed below.

Using RNA template, CDR3s of TCR alpha and beta were amplified with iRepertoire arm-PCR. TCRdb itself ran the multiplex PCR reads through MiXCR, one entry per CDR3 protein. The table has 300,000 to 450,000 distinct CDR3 sequences, less than 50% seen once. The receptor comes from a human donor with low-grade glioma or glioblastoma, undergoing nonglioma brain surgery, or in good health (not recorded which). Input material: glioma tissue, nonneoplastic brain tissue, or PBMCs (not recorded which). J is TRBJ2-7 and V is TRBV12-3 or TRBV12-4; no definite D call. This CDR3 is CASSFTRGYTPYEQYF. Written as DNA, the CDR3 is TGTGCCAGCAGTTTTACTCGTGGATACACCCCCTACGAGCAGTACTTC.